This TCR beta chain stems from a study of OX40 agonist ivuxolimab in advanced cancers. Sequenced by immunoSEQ multiplex PCR; TCRdb stores in-frame clones only, minus some. Of 65,000 to 95,000 clones listed, around 92% are singletons. With 4 bases removed from V and 7 bases from J, the gap between germline ends came to 17 bases. The V gene's germline CDR1 is SGHRS and CDR2 YFSETQ. The CDR3 runs 14 residues. This sample comprised CD4+ or CD8+ T cells sorted from blood, obtained in a trial of the OX40 agonist ivuxolimab. This receptor was taken from an adult with an advanced solid tumor such as melanoma, head and neck, liver or kidney cancer. The chain uses TRBV5-1 and TRBJ1-1; TRBD1 might be the D (6 bases). CDR3 DNA: TGCGCCAGCAGCGGTGGGGGCCGTGGGAATGAAGCTTTCTTT. It is translated as CASSGGGRGNEAFF.